The present TCR beta chain was sequenced within a study of response to subunit inactivated influenza vaccine. Whole-study findings and limits: Few new T cells, the authors suggested, are recruited by each seasonal influenza vaccination.

Concerning this clonotype: Its specificity is not known.

This CDR3 comprises 13 residues. V trimming: 10 bases; J trimming: 2 bases; junction bases outside the gene matches: 5. TCRdb recomputed calls from the RT-PCR reads with MiXCR, one row per CDR3 protein. The sample yields roughly 500,000 distinct CDR3 sequences, approximately 15% seen once. The chain links TRBV12-3 or TRBV12-4 to TRBJ2-4; 7 nucleotides line up with TRBD1. The source material was CD4+ T cells sorted from PBMCs, sampled less than 30 months after vaccination. The sequence was collected from a man between 50 and 69 years old who received an inactivated influenza vaccine. CDR3 sequence reads: CATQQGSKNIQYF. The CDR3 DNA is TGTGCCACACAACAGGGGTCCAAAAACATTCAGTACTTC.